This T cell receptor beta chain came from a study of T cells in Graves' hyperthyroidism and ophthalmopathy (dated by TCRdb to about 2019). For the study in its entirety: Peripheral blood samples were taken at the time of initial diagnosis, prior to any treatment. TCR V-J signatures able to tell the groups apart were searched for in a discovery cohort of some 97 patients, of whom around 42 had Graves' ophthalmopathy and about 60 had stable Graves' hyperthyroidism. Whether ophthalmopathy could be predicted prospectively was tested in an independent validation cohort made up of roughly 20 hyperthyroidism patients plus 17 patients who later progressed to ophthalmopathy. For training and testing, the approximately 97 patients in the discovery cohort were randomly divided in a 7:3 ratio. In addition, the study compared T-cell repertoires in thyroid tissue and in blood from about 6 Graves' hyperthyroidism patients. After blood sampling, hyperthyroidism patients were treated with methimazole at a starting dose of 30 mg daily, and ophthalmopathy patients were treated with high-dose intravenous methylprednisolone. TCR Vbeta CDR3 sequencing of fewer than 150 peripheral blood samples (about 45 ophthalmopathy, 75 hyperthyroidism and roughly 17 progressor patients) is reported in the paper.

As to this clonotype: Its binding antigen is unknown. No much larger clone is present one base from it, and per-base qualities are unavailable.

The TCR beta CDR3 regions were amplified from RNA transcripts. For the first round of RT-PCR on the TCR CDR3, the HTBI primer set was used together with the Qiagen OneStep RT-PCR kit. A second multiplex PCR round built the libraries, followed by size selection and purification. The libraries were sequenced on an Illumina HiSeq2000 using paired-end 100 bp reads. The original pipeline was this. SOAPnuke was used to process the raw data, throwing out any read that contained adapters or uncalled bases, had a mean Phred below 15, or lacked an exact constant-primer or identifier match. High-quality paired reads were merged using COPE v1.2.5, and each unique nucleotide sequence was defined as a clonotype. MiTCR v1.1 was used to align the clonotypes against IMGT TRBV, TRBD and TRBJ reference segments. Analysis was restricted to V-J combinations with a frequency above 0.0001, which covered 99.2% of repertoires. The TCS score was defined as F50 (clonal expansion) divided by E x V (chaos), with BLOSUM62-based TCRdist calculated between CDR3 peptides within each V-J. Welch's t-statistics and random forest reduced just over 500 V-J features to about 12, which were used in a naive Bayes classifier (R e1071). TCRdb reanalyzed the raw reads on its own, using fastp at Q25 for trimming and MiXCR for clone calling, and kept in-frame beta chains. Each CDR3 protein appears once, grouped with its most common genes and DNA. For this entry, the V and J calls and clone size follow TCRdb and not the study's own pipeline. The sample data list approximately 570,000 distinct CDR3 sequences, and about 20% of these were observed just once. The top ten clonotypes cover approximately 50% of the sample.

Overall results and qualifications from the work: In validation, the model predicted progression to ophthalmopathy with 55% to 71% sensitivity and around 72% specificity, a median of about six months before onset. Most expanded thyroid clonotypes (frequency above 0.001) were also detected in blood, suggesting blood repertoires may reflect thyroid immune responses. Sample size was not statistically predetermined, and blinding of investigators to group allocation was not performed. In cross-validation, a model built on a 13 V-J signature told ophthalmopathy apart from stable hyperthyroidism with under 90% sensitivity and roughly 81% specificity, and in testing the same model reached 80%/75%.

Moderately to severely active disease, a Clinical Activity Score of at least 3, a NOSPECS grade of at least 4, and a duration under 3 months were present in ophthalmopathy patients. The study excluded patients with uncontrolled infections, other autoimmune diseases, pregnancy or lactation. Clinical symptoms, serum thyroxine and TRAb, thyroid ultrasound, and orbital computed tomography formed the basis for the diagnoses. PBMCs were isolated from 10 ml of fresh peripheral blood by Ficoll-Paque density gradient centrifugation. Total RNA was extracted with Trizol reagent, and quality was checked on an Agilent 2100 Bioanalyzer. Source material: blood. This sequence originates from a man in his forties with Graves' ophthalmopathy.

The DNA sequence is given as TGTGCCAGCAGTCAGATCACTAGAGAGGAGACCCAGTACTTC. Its protein is CASSQITREETQYF. The sequence joins TRBV6-1 to TRBJ2-5; TRBD2 is possibly the D segment (5 matching bases). V is pared back by 5 bases and J by 5 bases, with 15 bases lying between the germline termini. The germline V gene gives CDR1 as MNHNS and CDR2 as SASEGT. Spanning cysteine to phenylalanine, the CDR3 consists of 14 amino acids. The CDR3 DNA has 42 bases and is translated from base 1.